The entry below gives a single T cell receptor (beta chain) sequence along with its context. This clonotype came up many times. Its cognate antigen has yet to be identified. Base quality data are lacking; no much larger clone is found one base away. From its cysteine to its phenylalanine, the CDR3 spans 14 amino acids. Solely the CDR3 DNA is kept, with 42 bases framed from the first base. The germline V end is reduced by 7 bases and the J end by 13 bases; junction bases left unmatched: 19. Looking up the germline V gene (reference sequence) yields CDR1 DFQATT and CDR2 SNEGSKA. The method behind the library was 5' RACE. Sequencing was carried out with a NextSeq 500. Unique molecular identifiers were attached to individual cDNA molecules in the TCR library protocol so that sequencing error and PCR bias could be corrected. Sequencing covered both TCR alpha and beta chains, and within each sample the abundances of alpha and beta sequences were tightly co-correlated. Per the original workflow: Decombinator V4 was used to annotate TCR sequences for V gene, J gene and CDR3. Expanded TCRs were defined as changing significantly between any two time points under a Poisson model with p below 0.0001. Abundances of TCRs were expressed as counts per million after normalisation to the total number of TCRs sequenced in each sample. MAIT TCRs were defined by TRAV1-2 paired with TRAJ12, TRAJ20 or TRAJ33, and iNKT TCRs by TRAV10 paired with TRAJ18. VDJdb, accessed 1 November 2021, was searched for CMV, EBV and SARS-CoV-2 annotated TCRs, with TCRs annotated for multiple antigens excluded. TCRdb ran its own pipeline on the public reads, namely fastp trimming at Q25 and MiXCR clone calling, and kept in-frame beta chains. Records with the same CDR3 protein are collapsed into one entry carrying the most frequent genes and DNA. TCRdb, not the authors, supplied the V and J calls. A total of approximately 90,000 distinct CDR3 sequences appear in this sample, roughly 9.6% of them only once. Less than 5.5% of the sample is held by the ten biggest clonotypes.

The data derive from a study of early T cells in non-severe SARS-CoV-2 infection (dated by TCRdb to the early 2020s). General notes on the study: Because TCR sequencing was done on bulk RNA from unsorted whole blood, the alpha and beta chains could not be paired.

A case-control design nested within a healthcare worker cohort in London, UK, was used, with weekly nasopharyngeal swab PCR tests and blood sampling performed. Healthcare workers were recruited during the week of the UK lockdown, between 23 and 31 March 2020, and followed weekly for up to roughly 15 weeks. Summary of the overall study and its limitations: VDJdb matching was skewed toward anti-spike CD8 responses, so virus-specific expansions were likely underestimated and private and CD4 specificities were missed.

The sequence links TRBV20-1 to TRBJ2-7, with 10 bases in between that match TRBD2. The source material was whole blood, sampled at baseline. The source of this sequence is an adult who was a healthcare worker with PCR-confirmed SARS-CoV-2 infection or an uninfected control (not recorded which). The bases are TGCAGTGGAAGCCCCCTGGCTAGCGGGAGAGAAGAATACTTC. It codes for CSGSPLASGREEYF.